The rows below give T cell receptor beta chains drawn from one sample of a study of control samples from healthy donors and cancer patients. Profiled with immunoSEQ multiplex PCR; TCRdb holds only in-frame clones, not every one. The sample contains roughly 450,000 clones, about nine tenths of which appear only once. The sample consisted of PBMCs. Receptor source: a man aged 35 to 55 with head and neck cancer. The CDR3 runs from the conserved cysteine through the conserved F or W.

v_call cdr3_aa
TRBV5-1 CASSLDRPNTGELFF
TRBV7-2 CASRRDRDDNTEAFF
TRBV11-3 CASSASVVTGELFF
TRBV6-5 CASRRQGLTEAFF
TRBV7-3 CASSPNSGANTGELFF
TRBV11-3 CASSPGQNYGQYF
TRBV11-3 CASSARLGPPVGNEQFF
TRBV28 CASSPRVETEAFF
TRBV28 CASRSGGSYGYTF
TRBV19 CASSIGRAELFF
TRBV3-1/TRBV3-2 CASSQLENSPLHF
TRBV6-1 CASSDPGGTYNEQFF
TRBV7-6 CASSLALDGSGRLFF
TRBV19 CASSSSGAGEQFF
TRBV25-1 CASSPRTGANTEAFF
TRBV4-1 CASSQAALSVPGELFF
TRBV9 CASSPQFRLSGNTIYF